The 23 T cell receptor beta chains reported below all come from one sample, sequenced in a study of beta chain features in type 1 diabetes. Study results and limitations: TCRB CDR3s were moderately but significantly shorter in Type 1 diabetes patients in all four CD4+ subsets.

The isolated RNA, all of it, was reverse transcribed, so expressed TCRB transcripts were what got sequenced. TCRdb's copy holds only in-frame clones and misses some; the assay was immunoSEQ multiplex PCR. The repertoire consists of approximately 50,000 clones, with roughly 39% occurring once and the leading ten covering 1.4%. Their antigen targets remain unknown. Sequencing was carried out using Tregs from blood. The source of these receptors is a man younger than 40 with type 1 diabetes.

This clone was counted a single time. The rearrangement links TRBV7-2 to TRBJ2-7; D gene ambiguous. CDR1 and CDR2 from the germline V gene are SGHTA and FQGNSA. V lost 2 bases, J lost 1 base, and 9 bases lay in between. This CDR3 region has 14 residues. The CDR3 spells CASSLSRVSYEQYF. The CDR3 DNA reads as TGTGCCAGCAGCTTAAGTCGGGTATCCTACGAGCAGTACTTC.

The chain links TRBV6-5 to TRBJ1-5; D is unresolved. Germline V gene data show CDR1 as MNHEY and CDR2 as SVGAGI. The CDR3 spans 13 residues. The ends were cut back, 2 bases at V and 5 bases at J, with 7 bases in the middle. The CDR3 DNA sequence: TGTGCCAGCAGTTACGGCGGATATCAGCCCCAGCATTTT. It codes for CASSYGGYQPQHF.

The rearrangement joins TRBV11-2 to TRBJ2-1; 7 bases are shared with TRBD1. Germline CDR1 is SGHAT and CDR2 is FQNNGV. Losses at the gene ends were 1 base for V and 4 bases for J; bases not matched to a gene: 1. This CDR3 is 14 amino acids long. Written as DNA, the CDR3 is TGTGCCAGCAGCTTAGGGACAGGATACAATGAGCAGTTCTTC. Amino acid sequence: CASSLGTGYNEQFF.

In its sample, this clone was seen a few times. The CDR3 region is CASSLGLAESSGANVLTF. For the CDR3, the DNA is TGTGCCAGCAGCCTAGGGCTAGCGGAAAGCTCTGGGGCCAACGTCCTGACTTTC. The V call is TRBV7-3, the J call TRBJ2-6; 7 bases align to TRBD2. The V and J ends lost 5 bases and 0 bases, in that order; junction bases with no gene match: 10. Germline V gives CDR1 SGHTA, CDR2 FQGTGA. This CDR3 is 18 amino acids long.

The rearrangement uses TRBV28 and TRBJ1-2, with D possibly matching TRBD1 (5 bases). V lost 7 bases and J 6 bases, leaving 9 bases between the germline ends. This CDR3 contains 11 residues. The V gene's germline CDR1 is MDHEN and CDR2 SYDVKM. CDR3 loop: CASNGGDGYTF. The CDR3 region has the DNA TGTGCCAGCAACGGGGGGGATGGCTACACCTTC.

This rearrangement joins TRBV25-1 to TRBJ2-7; D is uncertain. Germline V gene sequence: CDR1 MGHDK, CDR2 SYGVNS. V was clipped by 1 base and J by 0 bases, with 7 bases between them. The CDR3 loop spans 14 amino acids. The CDR3 protein is CASSELAGSYEQYF. DNA for the CDR3: TGTGCCAGCAGTGAATTGGCAGGCTCCTACGAGCAGTACTTC.

This clone has only a few counts. The V gene is TRBV6-5, the J gene TRBJ1-4; unclear D gene. V was pared by 0 bases and J by 5 bases, with 13 bases between. The CDR3 covers 16 residues. CDR1 is MNHEY and CDR2 is SVGAGI in the germline V gene. CDR3 protein: CASSYSGQLLNEKLFF. DNA for the CDR3: TGTGCCAGCAGTTACTCTGGGCAGTTATTAAATGAAAAACTGTTTTTT.

The chain joins TRBV30 to TRBJ2-5, with TRBD2 matching over 8 bases. In germline, CDR1 is GTSNPN, CDR2 SVGIG (reference sequence). The CDR3 totals 12 residues. Unmatched junction bases numbered 6, after V lost 5 bases and J lost 7 bases. The CDR3 bases are TGTGCCTGGGGAGCGGGAGTAGTGACCCAGTACTTC. As protein: CAWGAGVVTQYF.

This clone has more than one count but fewer than ten. This chain uses TRBV18 with TRBJ1-2; D is ambiguous. This CDR3 region has 14 residues. Germline CDR1 reads KGHSH; CDR2 reads LQKENI. V dropped 3 bases and J dropped 4 bases, with 12 bases sitting between them. The CDR3 sequence: CASSPDLSGYGYTF. CDR3 DNA sequence: TGTGCCAGCTCACCGGATTTGTCAGGCTATGGCTACACCTTC. The full variable domain, in which reference TRBV18 and TRBJ1-2 provide the parts outside the CDR3, is NAGVMQNPRHLVRRRGQEARLRCSPMKGHSHVYWYRQLPEEGLKFMVYLQKENIIDESGMPKERFSAEFPKEGPSILRIQQVVRGDSAAYFCASSPDLSGYGYTFGSGTRLTVV.

The CDR3 here is CASSPGGSSYNEQFF. The CDR3 DNA is TGTGCCAGCTCACCAGGCGGGAGCTCCTACAATGAGCAGTTCTTC. The chain joins TRBV18 to TRBJ2-1; TRBD2 aligns across 7 bases. The CDR3 loop spans 15 amino acids. The germline gives CDR1 KGHSH, CDR2 LQKENI. Trimming removed 2 bases from V and 0 bases from J; junction bases left unmatched: 1.

This clone was counted only a few times. The chain has TRBV30 and TRBJ1-2, with D perhaps matching TRBD1 (5 bases). V dropped 0 bases and J dropped 7 bases, with 12 bases sitting between them. Germline V CDR1 and CDR2: GTSNPN, SVGIG (reference sequence). This CDR3 spans 13 amino acids. CDR3 sequence: CAWSVQQQVGYTF. The CDR3 nucleotides read TGTGCCTGGAGTGTACAACAACAGGTTGGCTACACCTTC. The whole variable domain, remainder taken from reference TRBV30 and TRBJ1-2, is SQTIHQWPATLVQPVGSPLSLECTVEGTSNPNLYWYRQAAGRGLQLLFYSVGIGQISSEVPQNLSASRPQDRQFILSSKKLLLSDSGFYLCAWSVQQQVGYTFGSGTRLTVV.

This clone was seen a few times. The V and J genes are TRBV29-1 and TRBJ2-5, with TRBD1 identical over 7 bases. Germline trimming cut 6 bases from V and 5 bases from J; bases unmatched to any gene: 15. The CDR3 totals 15 residues. Germline lookup yields CDR1 SQVTM and CDR2 ANQGSEA. The CDR3 sequence is CSVEPGQIDVETQYF. The CDR3, as DNA: TGCAGCGTGGAACCGGGACAGATTGATGTGGAGACCCAGTACTTC.

This chain links TRBV18 with TRBJ2-5; D is uncertain. The CDR3 is 13 residues long. V was cut by 5 bases and J by 2 bases, with 9 bases left in between. CDR1 and CDR2 (germline): KGHSH, LQKENI. As DNA, the CDR3 is TGTGCCAGCTCATATAACGGGCAAGAGACCCAGTACTTC. It translates to CASSYNGQETQYF.

This sequence joins TRBV6-6 and TRBJ1-5, with D maybe TRBD1 (6 bases). This CDR3 region has 12 residues. V gave up 7 bases and J gave up 7 bases, with 11 bases separating them. CDR1 and CDR2 from the germline V gene are MNHNY and SVGAGI (reference sequence). The CDR3 sequence is CASMGAWQPQHF. CDR3 DNA sequence: TGTGCCAGCATGGGGGCTTGGCAGCCCCAGCATTTT.

The chain recombines TRBV6-1 with TRBJ1-5; tentative D call: TRBD1 (6 bases). Germline values: CDR1 MNHNS, CDR2 SASEGT. This CDR3 spans 12 amino acids. Deletions cut 6 bases from V and 5 bases from J, with 8 bases between. CDR3 coding DNA: TGTGCCAGCAGGGACAGCTATCAGCCCCAGCATTTT. Its protein is CASRDSYQPQHF.

This chain links TRBV4-2 with TRBJ2-5; 9 bases match TRBD2. The J call may be in error: the DNA end matches TRBJ2-7 better. Per germline, CDR1 LGHNA and CDR2 YNFKEQ. This CDR3 region has 15 residues. The CDR3 sequence: CASKPMAGGPGEQYF. In DNA, the CDR3 is TGTGCCAGCAAGCCTATGGCGGGAGGGCCCGGCGAGCAGTACTTC.

The V gene is TRBV18, the J gene TRBJ2-6; TRBD1 matches at 8 bases. From germline, CDR1 is KGHSH and CDR2 LQKENI. This CDR3 spans 19 amino acids. The junction had 9 bases not matched to a gene; V was cut back by 2 bases and J by 0 bases. The CDR3 protein is CASSPWAGGTFSGANVLTF. The CDR3 DNA sequence: TGTGCCAGCTCACCATGGGCAGGGGGCACCTTCTCTGGGGCCAACGTCCTGACTTTC.

This clone was picked up one time. The V and J genes are TRBV5-1 and TRBJ2-3; 8 bases are a match to TRBD1. The CDR3 has 15 residues. Germline V CDR1 and CDR2: SGHRS, YFSETQ. Losses at the gene ends were 0 bases for V and 3 bases for J; bases not matched to a gene: 3. This CDR3 is CASSLGQGATDTQYF. In nucleotides, the CDR3 is TGCGCCAGCAGCTTGGGTCAGGGGGCGACAGATACGCAGTATTTT. Complete variable domain (other parts from reference TRBV5-1 and TRBJ2-3): KAGVTQTPRYLIKTRGQQVTLSCSPISGHRSVSWYQQTPGQGLQFLFEYFSETQRNKGNFPGRFSGRQFSNSRSEMNVSTLELGDSALYLCASSLGQGATDTQYFGPGTRLTVL.

This clone was detected ten times or more. The CDR3 spells CAISERTGDNQPQHF. In nucleotides, the CDR3 is TGTGCCATCAGTGAGAGGACAGGGGACAATCAGCCCCAGCATTTT. The chain couples TRBV10-3 to TRBJ1-5, with 9 bases aligning to TRBD1. The trim removed 2 bases at V and 3 bases at J, leaving 2 bases unmatched. The CDR3 covers 15 residues. The V gene's germline CDR1 is ENHRY and CDR2 SYGVKD.

This chain links TRBV2 with TRBJ1-1; D not resolved. The germline CDR1 and CDR2 sequences are SNHLY and FYNNEI. Trimming left V 3 bases short and J 10 bases short, with 15 bases between. The CDR3 is made up of 13 amino acids. Here the CDR3 DNA reads TGTGCCAGCAGTGATCGTTGGGCAGAAAGAGCTTTCTTT. Residues: CASSDRWAERAFF.

The chain is built from TRBV20-1 and TRBJ2-1; no reliable D call. The V end was cut by 6 bases, the J end by 10 bases, with 13 bases between. Looked up from germline, CDR1 is DFQATT and CDR2 is SNEGSKA (reference sequence). There are 11 residues in the CDR3. The CDR3 here is CSAPRAMEQFF. CDR3 coding DNA: TGCAGTGCCCCAAGAGCTATGGAGCAGTTCTTC.

This clone was detected only a few times. The identical CDR3 is also encoded by other nucleotide sequences in the sample. The CDR3 sequence: CASSPGQGSYEQYF. The CDR3 nucleotides are TGTGCCAGCTCACCCGGACAGGGGTCCTACGAGCAGTACTTC. The V gene is TRBV18, the J gene TRBJ2-7; 9 bases match TRBD1. Germline V gene lookup returns CDR1 KGHSH and CDR2 LQKENI. CDR3 length: 14 amino acids. Trimming cost V 3 bases and J 1 base; bases outside gene matches: 1.

The V and J genes are TRBV7-2 and TRBJ2-4; 8 bases fit TRBD2. Germline V gene sequence: CDR1 SGHTA, CDR2 FQGNSA. Trimming took 1 base from V and 9 from J; bases not matched to a gene: 8. The length of the CDR3 is 15 residues. The DNA of the CDR3 is TGTGCCAGCAGCTTAGACAGCGGGAGTAGGGGCATTCAGTACTTC. This codes for CASSLDSGSRGIQYF.